The next 7 T cell receptor beta chains were all read from a single sample in a study of cytomegalovirus exposure and HLA in healthy donors. PCR was performed using 60 Vbeta and 13 Jbeta primers. Using immunoSEQ multiplex PCR, the repertoire was profiled, and TCRdb retains in-frame clones only, with some absent. Altogether 100,000 to 150,000 clones are present, around 81% being singletons, with the ten largest covering less than 0.75%. Sequencing was carried out using PBMCs. The receptors originated from a man in his late teens or twenties in good health and CMV-seronegative.

V and J are TRBV15 and TRBJ2-4; tentative D call: TRBD2 (6 bases). Trimming removed 5 bases from V and 8 bases from J, with 16 bases in between. Germline-derived CDR1 and CDR2 are LNHNV and YYDKDF (reference sequence). The CDR3 extends over 14 amino acids. DNA of the CDR3: TGTGCCACCAGCCTACGGACTGGGACTTACATTCAGTACTTC. It encodes CATSLRTGTYIQYF.

The J gene is TRBJ2-5, the V gene TRBV7-2; a weak D match, TRBD2 (6 bases). V lost 5 bases, J lost 2 bases, and 9 bases lay in between. CDR1 is SGHTA and CDR2 is FQGNSA in the germline V gene. CDR3 length: 13 amino acids. The CDR3 reads CASSRDSQETQYF. CDR3 coding DNA: TGTGCCAGCAGCCGGGACTCACAAGAGACCCAGTACTTC. The whole variable domain, remainder taken from reference TRBV7-2 and TRBJ2-5, is GAGVSQSPSNKVTEKGKDVELRCDPISGHTALYWYRQSLGQGLEFLIYFQGNSAPDKSGLPSDRFSAERTGGSVSTLTIQRTQQEDSAVYLCASSRDSQETQYFGPGTRLLVL.

This chain uses TRBV30 with TRBJ1-5; D unclear. The CDR3 totals 15 residues. CDR1 and CDR2 from the germline V gene are GTSNPN and SVGIG (reference sequence). Trimming removed 0 bases from V and 7 bases from J, with 16 bases in between. DNA of the CDR3: TGTGCCTGGAGTGTTGGAGGAGGAAAAGGCCAGCCCCAGCATTTT. Its translation is CAWSVGGGKGQPQHF.

The chain couples TRBV28 to TRBJ1-1; no clear D gene. This CDR3 is 11 amino acids long. CDR1 MDHEN and CDR2 SYDVKM come from the germline V gene. Trimming took 3 bases from V and 7 from J, leaving 6 bases between them. The CDR3 DNA follows: TGTGCCAGCAGTTTCCATGTTGAAGCTTTCTTT. It yields the protein CASSFHVEAFF.

The CDR3: CASSRGQILQYF. CDR3 bases: TGTGCCAGCAGCCGCGGACAGATTCTGCAGTATTTT. The chain joins TRBV6-6 to TRBJ2-3; possible D gene TRBD1, 6 bases. Germline V gene lookup returns CDR1 MNHNY and CDR2 SVGAGI (reference sequence). V gave up 6 bases and J gave up 11 bases, with 15 bases separating them. CDR3 size: 12 residues.

This chain joins TRBV6-1 and TRBJ2-2; 7 bases map to TRBD1. CDR1 is MNHNS and CDR2 is SASEGT in the germline V gene. V was pared by 5 bases and J by 2 bases, with 5 bases of the junction left unmatched. The CDR3 totals 15 residues. The CDR3 is CASSRDSLNTGELFF. The CDR3 coding sequence is TGTGCCAGCAGTCGGGACAGCCTTAACACCGGGGAGCTGTTTTTT.

This chain connects TRBV6-6 to TRBJ1-3, with D maybe TRBD1 (5 bases). This CDR3 has 15 amino acids. With 6 bases removed from V and 0 bases from J, the gap between germline ends came to 12 bases. Germline CDR1 reads MNHNY; CDR2 reads SVGAGI (reference sequence). The CDR3 sequence: CASSGGFSSGNTIYF. In DNA form, the CDR3 reads TGTGCCAGCAGCGGGGGGTTCAGCTCTGGAAACACCATATATTTT.